This T cell receptor (beta chain) was profiled in a study of T cell responses to AZD1222 COVID-19 vaccine. Findings and limits, study-wide: In a largely white British group with more females than males, clonal diversity was possibly underestimated. Only six individuals given AZD1222 were seropositive at baseline. Spike-specific TCR breadth and depth rose after two AZD1222 doses.

On this clone itself: Its antigen remains unknown.

In germline, CDR1 is SEHNR, CDR2 FQNEAQ (reference sequence). V was pared by 3 bases and J by 4 bases, with 3 bases between. The CDR3 length is 11 residues. The protocol was immunoSEQ multiplex PCR, while the TCRdb copy is restricted to in-frame clones and leaves out a portion. Here the sample spans 150,000 to 200,000 clones, around 86% being singletons. The source material was peripheral blood, sampled on day 0 of MenACWY control vaccination. This TCR came from an adult in good health. This chain links TRBV7-9 with TRBJ1-1; D is unclear. The DNA for the CDR3 is TGTGCCAGCAGCTTCGGCACTGAAGCTTTCTTT. Protein sequence: CASSFGTEAFF.